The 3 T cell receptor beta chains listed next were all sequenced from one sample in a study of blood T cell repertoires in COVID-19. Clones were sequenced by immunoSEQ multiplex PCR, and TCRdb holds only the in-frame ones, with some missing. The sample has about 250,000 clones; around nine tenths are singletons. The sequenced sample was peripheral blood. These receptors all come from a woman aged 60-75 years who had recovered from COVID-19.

The CDR3 DNA reads TGTGCCAGCAGCTTGGGGCTGAATGCCGTAGATACGCAGTATTTT. It specifies CASSLGLNAVDTQYF. This rearrangement joins TRBV5-8 to TRBJ2-3; D is undetermined. CDR3 length: 15 amino acids. Per the germline V gene, CDR1 is SGHTS and CDR2 is YDEGEE. V was cut by 0 bases and J by 5 bases, with 13 bases left in between.

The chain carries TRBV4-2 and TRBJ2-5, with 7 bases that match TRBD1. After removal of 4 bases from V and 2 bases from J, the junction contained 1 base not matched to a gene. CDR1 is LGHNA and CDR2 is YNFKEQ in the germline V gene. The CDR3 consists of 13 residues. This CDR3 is CASSRGQQETQYF. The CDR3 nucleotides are TGTGCCAGCAGCCGGGGACAGCAAGAGACCCAGTACTTC.

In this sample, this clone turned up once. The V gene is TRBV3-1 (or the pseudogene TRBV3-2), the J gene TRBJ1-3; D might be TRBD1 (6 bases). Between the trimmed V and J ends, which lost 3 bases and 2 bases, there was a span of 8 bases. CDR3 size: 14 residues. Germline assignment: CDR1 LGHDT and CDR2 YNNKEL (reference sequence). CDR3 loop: CASSQGAAGNTIYF. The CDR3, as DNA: TGTGCCAGCAGCCAGGGGGCTGCTGGAAACACCATATATTTT.